These 15 T cell receptor beta chains were all obtained from the same sample, sequenced in a study of cytomegalovirus exposure and HLA in healthy donors. In the PCR, 60 Vbeta and 13 Jbeta primers were used. Method: immunoSEQ multiplex PCR; TCRdb's copy keeps in-frame clones and lacks some. The profile covers roughly 100,000 clones, with roughly four fifths appearing a single time and 8.5% to 12% taken by the ten largest. The sequenced sample was PBMCs. The receptors were gathered from a man in his forties or fifties in good health and CMV-seronegative.

The CDR3 sequence is CASSTRTSATYEQYF. The CDR3 bases are TGTGCCAGTAGTACCCGGACTAGCGCGACCTACGAGCAGTACTTC. The chain recombines TRBV19 with TRBJ2-7; TRBD2 aligns across 9 bases. Germline lookup yields CDR1 LNHDA and CDR2 SQIVND (reference sequence). This CDR3 contains 15 residues. The V segment lost 4 bases and the J segment 2 bases; nucleotides outside the gene matches: 6.

The V and J genes are TRBV11-2 and TRBJ2-1; perhaps TRBD2 as D (6 bases). Trimming took 5 bases from V and 10 from J, leaving 12 bases between them. Germline V gives CDR1 SGHAT, CDR2 FQNNGV. The CDR3 loop spans 12 amino acids. The CDR3 DNA reads as TGTGCCAGCAGCCAGGCGGGACGCGAGCAGTTCTTC. Translating it yields CASSQAGREQFF.

The chain couples TRBV2 to TRBJ2-1; 8 bases match TRBD2. Germline V gene lookup returns CDR1 SNHLY and CDR2 FYNNEI. The CDR3 is 13 residues long. This CDR3 reads CVSQREKSNEQFF. The CDR3 DNA reads as TGTGTTTCCCAGCGGGAGAAATCCAATGAGCAGTTCTTC. The complete variable domain, with remaining parts taken from reference TRBV2 and TRBJ2-1, reads EPEVTQTPSHQVTQMGQEVILRCVPISNHLYFYWYRQILGQKVEFLVSFYNNEISEKSEIFDDQFSVERPDGSNFTLKIRSTKLEDSAMYFCVSQREKSNEQFFGPGTRLTVL.

The V and J genes are TRBV5-4 and TRBJ2-5, with D maybe TRBD2 (5 bases). CDR1 and CDR2 (germline): SGHNT, YYREEE (reference sequence). Between the trimmed V and J ends, which lost 6 bases and 5 bases, there was a span of 17 bases. The CDR3 totals 14 residues. CDR3 nucleotide sequence: TGTGCCAGCACCAACTCACAGTTAGCGGAGACCCAGTACTTC. This encodes CASTNSQLAETQYF.

This sequence joins TRBV30 and TRBJ1-5, with 7 nucleotides matching TRBD1. The CDR3 contains 14 residues. V gave up 2 bases and J gave up 7 bases; unmatched junction bases: 8. Germline CDR1 and CDR2: GTSNPN and SVGIG (reference sequence). The CDR3 DNA is TGTGCCTGGAGTACGACAGGGTTTGGACAGCCCCAGCATTTT. It specifies CAWSTTGFGQPQHF.

V usage is TRBV11-2 and J usage is TRBJ2-1, with 8 bases fitting TRBD2. V lost 5 bases, J lost 8 bases, and 11 bases stayed unmatched. CDR1 SGHAT and CDR2 FQNNGV come from the germline V gene. The CDR3 length is 15 residues. The CDR3 nucleotides read TGTGCCAGCAGCACCGGGCGGGGGGCTCTCTATGAGCAGTTCTTC. It is translated as CASSTGRGALYEQFF.

Only a few counts were recorded for this clone. The genes are TRBV19 and TRBJ2-7; D is perhaps TRBD1 (6 bases). Germline V gene sequence: CDR1 LNHDA, CDR2 SQIVND (reference sequence). CDR3 size: 15 residues. V was clipped by 5 bases and J by 2 bases, with 16 bases between them. Here the CDR3 reads CASSPGTSTAYEQYF. DNA for the CDR3: TGTGCCAGTAGTCCTGGGACATCGACAGCCTACGAGCAGTACTTC.

Remarks on this clone: In the same sample, other DNA sequences code for this CDR3. The genes are TRBV6-6 and TRBJ1-5; 11 nucleotides align to TRBD1. Per the germline V gene, CDR1 is MNHNY and CDR2 is SVGAGI (reference sequence). The CDR3 spans 14 residues. V lost 5 bases to trimming and J lost 7 bases; unmatched junction nucleotides: 4. The CDR3 region is CASSPRTGGQPQHF. In DNA, the CDR3 is TGTGCCAGCAGTCCTAGGACAGGGGGCCAGCCCCAGCATTTT.

The genes are TRBV5-1 and TRBJ2-7; 8 nucleotides line up with TRBD2. The CDR3 sequence is 16 residues long. Germline V lookup: CDR1 SGHRS, CDR2 YFSETQ. J gave up 1 base and V 4 bases, and 10 bases lay outside the gene matches. The CDR3 region is CASSPNQREGSYEQYF. Written as DNA, the CDR3 is TGCGCCAGCAGCCCCAACCAACGGGAGGGTTCCTACGAGCAGTACTTC.

The rearrangement uses TRBV6-6 and TRBJ1-2; 9 bases agree with TRBD1. The V segment lost 7 bases and the J segment 5 bases; nucleotides outside the gene matches: 2. Per germline, CDR1 MNHNY and CDR2 SVGAGI (reference sequence). This CDR3 region has 12 residues. The CDR3 bases are TGTGCCAGCAAAGACAGGGGGTATGGCTACACCTTC. Encoded protein: CASKDRGYGYTF.

The chain couples TRBV4-2 to TRBJ2-1; TRBD1 is a possible D gene (6 bases). The V and J ends lost 4 bases and 0 bases respectively, with 16 bases between them. This CDR3 is 17 amino acids long. The V gene's germline CDR1 is LGHNA and CDR2 YNFKEQ. CDR3 bases: TGTGCCAGCAGCCCACTGGGACACTCAACCTCCTACAATGAGCAGTTCTTC. It is translated as CASSPLGHSTSYNEQFF.

The chain has TRBV11-2 and TRBJ1-2, with TRBD1 identical over 8 bases. The CDR3 covers 15 residues. Germline CDR1 and CDR2: SGHAT and FQNNGV. The ends lost 7 bases at V and 8 bases at J; junction bases unmatched: 15. CDR3 DNA sequence: TGTGCCAGCAAGTCCGGGACAGGAGGTATGGGAGGCTACACCTTC. Amino acid sequence: CASKSGTGGMGGYTF. Complete variable domain (other parts from reference TRBV11-2 and TRBJ1-2): EAGVAQSPRYKIIEKRQSVAFWCNPISGHATLYWYQQILGQGPKLLIQFQNNGVVDDSQLPKDRFSAERLKGVDSTLKIQPAKLEDSAVYLCASKSGTGGMGGYTFGSGTRLTVV.

The chain couples TRBV28 to TRBJ1-5; 12 nucleotides line up with TRBD1. Germline V lookup: CDR1 MDHEN, CDR2 SYDVKM. The CDR3 spans 20 residues. J lost 2 bases, V lost 2 bases, and 13 bases had no gene match. DNA of the CDR3: TGTGCCAGCAGTTTAAGCAGGGGACAGGGGGCACCAAGGGGCAATCAGCCCCAGCATTTT. Its translation is CASSLSRGQGAPRGNQPQHF.

The chain is built from TRBV2 and TRBJ2-2; 7 bases line up with TRBD1. CDR1 and CDR2 (germline): SNHLY, FYNNEI. The CDR3 spans 16 residues. V was pared by 5 bases and J by 5 bases, with 11 bases of the junction left unmatched. CDR3 protein: CASSPTGAIGTGELFF. CDR3 in DNA: TGTGCCAGCAGTCCCACAGGGGCGATAGGGACCGGGGAGCTGTTTTTT. Full variable domain (remainder filled in from reference TRBV2 and TRBJ2-2): EPEVTQTPSHQVTQMGQEVILRCVPISNHLYFYWYRQILGQKVEFLVSFYNNEISEKSEIFDDQFSVERPDGSNFTLKIRSTKLEDSAMYFCASSPTGAIGTGELFFGEGSRLTVL.

The chain employs TRBV28 and TRBJ2-5, with a tentative D call TRBD1 (5 bases). There are 12 residues in the CDR3. Trimming stripped 6 bases from V and 3 bases from J, with 8 bases between. Germline CDR1 MDHEN, CDR2 SYDVKM. The CDR3 sequence: CASRAGKETQYF. CDR3 DNA: TGTGCCAGCAGGGCAGGGAAAGAGACCCAGTACTTC.